These 21 T cell receptor beta chains originate from one sample sequenced in a study of coeliac disease. Findings and caveats of the study: In active celiac disease, intraepithelial and lamina propria TRB and TRG repertoires were less clonal than controls.

These receptors' antigens are unknown. Clones were sequenced by immunoSEQ multiplex PCR, and TCRdb holds only the in-frame ones, with some missing. Of thousands of clones listed, less than 70% were seen once; the top ten hold more than 14%. Sequencing was performed on intraepithelial lymphocytes from the gut. Receptor source: a woman between 18 and 29 years old with active celiac disease.

The rearrangement links TRBV27 to TRBJ2-1; TRBD2 matches 7 bases. V gave up 2 bases and J gave up 0 bases; unmatched junction bases: 4. This CDR3 region has 16 residues. Per germline, CDR1 MNHEY and CDR2 SMNVEV (reference sequence). The CDR3 nucleotides read TGTGCCAGCAGTTTAGTGGGGGGGAGCTCCTACAATGAGCAGTTCTTC. This translates into CASSLVGGSSYNEQFF.

The chain combines TRBV21-1 with TRBJ1-2; the D call in the table, TRBD1, was not verified against the DNA. TRBV21-1 is designated a pseudogene. This CDR3 is built from 12 residues. The CDR3 loop is CASTPDRRGYTF. CDR3 bases: TGTGCCAGCACCCCGGACAGGCGGGGCTACACCTTC.

This clone appeared a few times. CDR3 residues: CASSVGGGSTDTQYF. CDR3 nucleotide sequence: TGTGCCAGCAGCGTAGGCGGGGGGAGCACAGATACGCAGTATTTT. This sequence joins TRBV9 and TRBJ2-3; TRBD2 matches 8 bases. The germline gives CDR1 SGDLS, CDR2 YYNGEE. The CDR3 covers 15 residues. Trimming took 0 bases from V and 0 from J; bases not matched to a gene: 0.

The genes are TRBV6-1 and TRBJ1-2, with 8 nucleotides matching TRBD1. There are 15 residues in the CDR3. With V trimmed by 2 bases and J by 4 bases, 6 bases remained unmatched. Germline V gene sequence: CDR1 MNHNS, CDR2 SASEGT. The CDR3 is CASSEMDRVLYGYTF. CDR3 bases: TGTGCCAGCAGTGAAATGGACAGGGTTCTCTATGGCTACACCTTC.

The chain carries TRBV10-3 and TRBJ2-7, with TRBD1 identical over 10 bases. The junction had 5 bases not matched to a gene; V was cut back by 4 bases and J by 2 bases. The CDR3 has 15 residues. The V gene's germline CDR1 is ENHRY and CDR2 SYGVKD. CDR3 amino acids: CAISAGTGATYEQYV. In DNA form, the CDR3 reads TGTGCCATCAGTGCCGGGACAGGGGCGACCTACGAGCAGTACGTC.

This chain joins TRBV11-3 and TRBJ1-1; tentatively, D is TRBD1 (6 bases). V was clipped by 5 bases and J by 1 base, with 11 bases between them. CDR1 is SGHNT and CDR2 is YENEEA in the germline V gene. The CDR3 is 14 residues long. The DNA of the CDR3 is TGTGCCAGCAGCCTCCGGGACAAGAACACTGAAGCTTTCTTT. Translated: CASSLRDKNTEAFF.

This clone rates as large. The chain recombines TRBV2 with TRBJ1-1; TRBD1 aligns across 12 bases. This CDR3 has 18 residues. The junction had 12 bases not matched to a gene; V was cut back by 3 bases and J by 4 bases. Germline CDR1 SNHLY, CDR2 FYNNEI. DNA for the CDR3: TGTGCCAGCAGTGAGTTGGGGACAGGGGGCCGTGTGGCCACTGAAGCTTTCTTT. This translates into CASSELGTGGRVATEAFF. The variable domain in full, with the rest retrieved from reference TRBV2 and TRBJ1-1, is EPEVTQTPSHQVTQMGQEVILRCVPISNHLYFYWYRQILGQKVEFLVSFYNNEISEKSEIFDDQFSVERPDGSNFTLKIRSTKLEDSAMYFCASSELGTGGRVATEAFFGQGTRLTVV.

The chain links TRBV5-1 to TRBJ1-1; 10 nucleotides match TRBD1. The CDR3 consists of 17 residues. Per the germline V gene, CDR1 is SGHRS and CDR2 is YFSETQ. V was pared by 6 bases and J by 7 bases, with 18 bases of the junction left unmatched. Here the CDR3 DNA reads TGCGCCAGCACCGACTCTGGACAGGGGGTTCTAAGTGGTGAAGCTTTCTTT. It yields the protein CASTDSGQGVLSGEAFF.

As regards this clone: In the same sample, other DNA sequences code for this CDR3. The chain links TRBV9 to TRBJ2-1, with 8 bases matching TRBD2. Trimming at V came to 3 bases and at J to 2 bases, leaving 7 bases not matched to a gene. The CDR3 is 16 residues long. The germline V gene has CDR1 SGDLS and CDR2 YYNGEE. Here the CDR3 reads CASSGNTGGTYNEQFF. In nucleotides, the CDR3 is TGTGCCAGCAGCGGAAACACGGGGGGGACCTACAATGAGCAGTTCTTC.

The chain uses TRBV2 and TRBJ2-1; 7 nucleotides align to TRBD1. The germline CDR1 and CDR2 sequences are SNHLY and FYNNEI. The CDR3 covers 18 residues. Trimming cost V 5 bases and J 2 bases; bases outside gene matches: 15. The CDR3 here is CASSLLDRAGFAYNEQFF. The CDR3 DNA reads TGTGCCAGCAGTTTGCTCGACAGGGCAGGTTTCGCCTACAATGAGCAGTTCTTC.

The chain carries TRBV6-5 and TRBJ2-1, with D perhaps TRBD2 (6 bases). The CDR3 sequence is 16 residues long. Germline V gene sequence: CDR1 MNHEY, CDR2 SVGAGI. Trimming removed 0 bases from V and 14 bases from J, with 23 bases in between. CDR3 in amino acids: CASSYSIGPQEGEEFF. CDR3 nucleotides: TGTGCCAGCAGTTACTCCATTGGGCCCCAGGAGGGAGAAGAGTTCTTC.

This chain joins TRBV13 and TRBJ2-1; 13 bases map to TRBD2. The CDR3 extends over 17 amino acids. Trimming took 5 bases from V and 4 from J; bases not matched to a gene: 8. The germline CDR1 and CDR2 sequences are PRHDT and FYEKMQ (reference sequence). As DNA, the CDR3 is TGTGCCAGCAGCGGGAGGACTAGCGGGGGTAGATACAATGAGCAGTTCTTC. Residues: CASSGRTSGGRYNEQFF.

The chain is built from TRBV28 and TRBJ1-4, with 12 positions matching TRBD1. Germline CDR1 is MDHEN and CDR2 is SYDVKM. The CDR3 contains 16 residues. Trimming cost V 2 bases and J 7 bases; bases outside gene matches: 5. CDR3 protein: CASSLRGDRGLEKLFF. CDR3 DNA: TGTGCCAGCAGTTTAAGGGGGGACAGGGGGCTTGAAAAACTGTTTTTT.

J is TRBJ1-2 and V is TRBV30, with 9 positions matching TRBD1. The germline V gene encodes CDR1 GTSNPN and CDR2 SVGIG (reference sequence). The length of the CDR3 is 17 residues. Losses at the gene ends were 2 bases for V and 0 bases for J; bases not matched to a gene: 10. The CDR3 is CAWSSNRGPTSNYGYTF. The CDR3 DNA reads as TGTGCCTGGAGTTCAAACAGGGGGCCCACCTCTAACTATGGCTACACCTTC. Full variable domain (missing parts from reference TRBV30 and TRBJ1-2): SQTIHQWPATLVQPVGSPLSLECTVEGTSNPNLYWYRQAAGRGLQLLFYSVGIGQISSEVPQNLSASRPQDRQFILSSKKLLLSDSGFYLCAWSSNRGPTSNYGYTFGSGTRLTVV.

The rearrangement links TRBV4-1 to TRBJ1-3; D may be TRBD1 (5 bases). V shed 4 bases and J shed 0 bases, with 19 bases lying between them. The CDR3 is 18 amino acids. The germline V gene encodes CDR1 MGHRA and CDR2 YSYEKL. CDR3 in DNA: TGCGCCAGCAGCCCCTGGGGCCCCTCAGGGTTCTCTGGAAACACCATATATTTT. It yields the protein CASSPWGPSGFSGNTIYF.

The rearrangement links TRBV15 to TRBJ1-2; D is possibly TRBD1 (6 bases). This CDR3 contains 15 residues. Trimming removed 0 bases at V and 6 bases at J, with 14 bases between. Germline-derived CDR1 and CDR2 are LNHNV and YYDKDF (reference sequence). The chain's CDR3 is CATSRDRGSWDGYTF. The DNA for the CDR3 is TGTGCCACCAGCAGAGATAGGGGGTCTTGGGATGGCTACACCTTC. The full variable domain, in which reference TRBV15 and TRBJ1-2 provide the parts outside the CDR3, is DAMVIQNPRYQVTQFGKPVTLSCSQTLNHNVMYWYQQKSSQAPKLLFHYYDKDFNNEADTPDNFQSRRPNTSFCFLDIRSPGLGDTAMYLCATSRDRGSWDGYTFGSGTRLTVV.

This rearrangement joins TRBV27 to TRBJ1-1, with a weak D call TRBD1 (5 bases). The CDR3 is 13 residues long. The V and J ends lost 11 bases and 0 bases respectively, with 13 bases between them. Germline loops: CDR1 MNHEY, CDR2 SMNVEV (reference sequence). The CDR3 reads CACQGGVNTEAFF. DNA of the CDR3: TGTGCCTGCCAGGGCGGGGTGAACACTGAAGCTTTCTTT.

This clone was observed a single time. The chain joins TRBV7-8 to TRBJ2-5; weak D call: TRBD2 (6 bases). Germline V gene data show CDR1 as SGHVS and CDR2 as FQNEAQ. The length of the CDR3 is 13 residues. V shed 0 bases and J shed 7 bases, with 9 bases lying between them. CDR3 coding DNA: TGTGCCAGCAGCTTAGCGGACGGGGGGACCCAGTACTTC. As protein: CASSLADGGTQYF.

The rearrangement joins TRBV18 to TRBJ2-5; perhaps TRBD1 as D (5 bases). Germline V gene data show CDR1 as KGHSH and CDR2 as LQKENI. V was clipped by 4 bases and J by 4 bases, with 10 bases between them. The CDR3 extends over 13 amino acids. CDR3 bases: TGTGCCAGCTCACGAGGAAGGGGAGAGACCCAGTACTTC. Residues: CASSRGRGETQYF.

The chain combines TRBV7-6 with TRBJ1-5; a weak D match, TRBD1 (6 bases). This CDR3 region has 16 residues. In germline, CDR1 is SGHVS, CDR2 FNYEAQ. V shed 5 bases and J shed 2 bases, with 16 bases lying between them. CDR3 residues: CASSQGGGLGNQPQHF. The DNA for the CDR3 is TGTGCCAGCAGCCAAGGGGGGGGATTGGGCAATCAGCCCCAGCATTTT. The whole variable domain, filled in from reference TRBV7-6 and TRBJ1-5, reads GAGVSQSPRYKVTKRGQDVALRCDPISGHVSLYWYRQALGQGPEFLTYFNYEAQQDKSGLPNDRFSAERPEGSISTLTIQRTEQRDSAMYRCASSQGGGLGNQPQHFGDGTRLSIL.

This sequence joins TRBV13 and TRBJ1-6; D might be TRBD1 (6 bases). Germline CDR1 is PRHDT and CDR2 is FYEKMQ (reference sequence). The CDR3 totals 13 residues. V was cut by 3 bases and J by 6 bases, with 6 bases left in between. This CDR3 is CASSFRGNSPLHF. The CDR3 DNA sequence: TGTGCCAGCAGCTTCAGGGGTAATTCACCCCTCCACTTT. The full variable domain, with the rest looked up from reference TRBV13 and TRBJ1-6, is AAGVIQSPRHLIKEKRETATLKCYPIPRHDTVYWYQQGPGQDPQFLISFYEKMQSDKGSIPDRFSAQQFSDYHSELNMSSLELGDSALYFCASSFRGNSPLHFGNGTRLTVT.